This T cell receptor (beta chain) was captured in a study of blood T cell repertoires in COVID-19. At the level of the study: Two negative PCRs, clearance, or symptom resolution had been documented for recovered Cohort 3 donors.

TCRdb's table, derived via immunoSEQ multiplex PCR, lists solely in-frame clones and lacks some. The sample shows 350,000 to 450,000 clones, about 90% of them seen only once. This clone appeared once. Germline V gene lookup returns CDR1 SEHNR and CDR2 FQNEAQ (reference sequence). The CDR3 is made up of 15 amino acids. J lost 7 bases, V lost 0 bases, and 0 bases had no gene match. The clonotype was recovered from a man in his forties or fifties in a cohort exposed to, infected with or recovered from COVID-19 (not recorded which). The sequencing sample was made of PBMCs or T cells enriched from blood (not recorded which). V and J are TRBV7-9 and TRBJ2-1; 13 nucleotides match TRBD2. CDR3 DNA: TGTGCCAGCAGCTTAGCACTAGCGGGAGGGAATGAGCAGTTCTTC. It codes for CASSLALAGGNEQFF. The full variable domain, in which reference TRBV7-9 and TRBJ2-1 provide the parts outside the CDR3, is DTGVSQNPRHKITKRGQNVTFRCDPISEHNRLYWYRQTLGQGPEFLTYFQNEAQLEKSRLLSDRFSAERPKGSFSTLEIQRTEQGDSAMYLCASSLALAGGNEQFFGPGTRLTVL.